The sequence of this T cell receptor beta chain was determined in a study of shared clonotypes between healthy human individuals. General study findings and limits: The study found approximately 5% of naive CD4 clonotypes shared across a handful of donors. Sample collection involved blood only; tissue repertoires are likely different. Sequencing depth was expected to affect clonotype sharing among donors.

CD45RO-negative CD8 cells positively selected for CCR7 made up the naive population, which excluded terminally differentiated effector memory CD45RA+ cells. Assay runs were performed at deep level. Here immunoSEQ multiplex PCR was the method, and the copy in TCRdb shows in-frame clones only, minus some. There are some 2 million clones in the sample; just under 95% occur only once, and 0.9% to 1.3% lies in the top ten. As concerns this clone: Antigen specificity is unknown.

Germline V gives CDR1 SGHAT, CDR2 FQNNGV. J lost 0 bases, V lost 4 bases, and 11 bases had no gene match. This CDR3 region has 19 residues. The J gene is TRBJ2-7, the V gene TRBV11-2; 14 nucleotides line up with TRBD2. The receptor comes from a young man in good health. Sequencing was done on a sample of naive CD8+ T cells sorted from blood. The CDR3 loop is CASSSRLAGGPSPSYEQYF. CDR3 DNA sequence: TGTGCCAGCAGCTCTAGACTAGCGGGGGGGCCCTCTCCCTCCTACGAGCAGTACTTC.